The next 6 T cell receptor beta chains were all read from a single sample in a study of Tregs in tolerant kidney transplant recipients. Profiled with immunoSEQ multiplex PCR; TCRdb holds only in-frame clones, not every one. The sample holds roughly 54,000 clones, around 90% seen once. The nonmyeloablative bone marrow transplants came from related graft donors, with transient mixed chimerism. This sample comprised CD8+ T cells from blood (PBMCs), obtained 12 months after the transplant. These receptors were taken from a human patient who received a combined kidney and bone marrow transplant. These T cells may partly come from the graft donor.

The CDR3: CASSPLSGSHNYGYTF. As DNA, the CDR3 is TGTGCCAGCAGCCCCCTGTCGGGGAGTCATAACTATGGCTACACCTTC. V is TRBV11-1 and J is TRBJ1-2; D remains ambiguous. Germline-derived CDR1 and CDR2 are SGHAT and FQDESV (reference sequence). V was cut by 5 bases and J by 1 base, with 17 bases left in between. The CDR3 contains 16 residues.

This chain joins TRBV19 and TRBJ2-5; 7 nucleotides line up with TRBD1. Gene TRBJ2-7 matches the end of the DNA better, so the J call may be wrong. The germline V gene has CDR1 LNHDA and CDR2 SQIVND (reference sequence). This CDR3 is 18 amino acids long. CDR3 sequence reads: CASSMGEIWGQRFGEQYF. The CDR3 bases are TGTGCCAGTAGTATGGGGGAAATTTGGGGACAGCGGTTTGGCGAGCAGTACTTC.

The chain is built from TRBV5-1 and TRBJ2-3; 9 bases match TRBD1. The CDR3 runs to 15 residues. Germline CDR1 is SGHRS and CDR2 is YFSETQ. The V segment lost 4 bases and the J segment 5 bases; nucleotides outside the gene matches: 8. The CDR3 coding sequence is TGCGCCAGCAGCCTACGGACAGGGGTAGTAGATACGCAGTATTTT. It translates to CASSLRTGVVDTQYF.

The genes are TRBV28 and TRBJ1-2; D remains unclear. CDR1 is MDHEN, CDR2 SYDVKM, per germline. This CDR3 spans 15 amino acids. The ends were cut back, 3 bases at V and 6 bases at J, with 17 bases in the middle. DNA for the CDR3: TGTGCCAGCAGTTTTGGGCCCGCCTCCCCGGATGGCTACACCTTC. Its protein is CASSFGPASPDGYTF.

The chain couples TRBV27 to TRBJ2-5; TRBD1 might be the D (6 bases). CDR1 is MNHEY and CDR2 is SMNVEV in the germline V gene (reference sequence). Trimming left V 1 base short and J 2 bases short, with 8 bases between. The CDR3 sequence is 14 residues long. CDR3 protein: CASSLLGQQETQYF. CDR3 coding DNA: TGTGCCAGCAGTTTATTGGGACAACAAGAGACCCAGTACTTC.

The rearrangement joins TRBV13 to TRBJ2-1, with TRBD2 matching 15 bases. The CDR3 runs to 16 residues. Trimming took 6 bases from V and 7 from J; bases not matched to a gene: 7. Germline values: CDR1 PRHDT, CDR2 FYEKMQ (reference sequence). The CDR3 is CASSSLGTSGRNEQFF. The CDR3 coding sequence is TGTGCCAGCAGTAGCCTCGGGACTAGCGGGAGGAATGAGCAGTTCTTC.